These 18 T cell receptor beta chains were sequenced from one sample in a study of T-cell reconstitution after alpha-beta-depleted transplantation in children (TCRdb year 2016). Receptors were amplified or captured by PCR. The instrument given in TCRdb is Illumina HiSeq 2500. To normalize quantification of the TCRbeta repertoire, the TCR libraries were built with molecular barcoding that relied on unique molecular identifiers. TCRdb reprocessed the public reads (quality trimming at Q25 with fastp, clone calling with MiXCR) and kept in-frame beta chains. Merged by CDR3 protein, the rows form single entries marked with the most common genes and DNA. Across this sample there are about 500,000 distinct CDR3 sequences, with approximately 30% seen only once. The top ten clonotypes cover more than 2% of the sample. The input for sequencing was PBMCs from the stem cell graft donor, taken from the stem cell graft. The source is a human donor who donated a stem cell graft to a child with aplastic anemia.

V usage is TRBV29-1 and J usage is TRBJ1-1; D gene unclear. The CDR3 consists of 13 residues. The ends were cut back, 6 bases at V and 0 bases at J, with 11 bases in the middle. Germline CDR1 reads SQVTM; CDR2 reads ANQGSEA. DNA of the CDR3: TGCAGCGTCCTACACTCGATGAACACTGAAGCTTTCTTT. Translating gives CSVLHSMNTEAFF.

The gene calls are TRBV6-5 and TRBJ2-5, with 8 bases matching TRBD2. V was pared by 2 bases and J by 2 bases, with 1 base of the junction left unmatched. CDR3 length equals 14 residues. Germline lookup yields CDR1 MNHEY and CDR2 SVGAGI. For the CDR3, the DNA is TGTGCCAGCAGTTACCTAGCGGGTCAAGAGACCCAGTACTTC. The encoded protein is CASSYLAGQETQYF.

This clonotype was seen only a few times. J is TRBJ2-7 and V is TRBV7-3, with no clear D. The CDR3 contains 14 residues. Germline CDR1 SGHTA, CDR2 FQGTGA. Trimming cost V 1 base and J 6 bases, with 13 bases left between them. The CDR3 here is CASSLISEGSEQYF. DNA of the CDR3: TGTGCCAGCAGCTTAATCTCAGAAGGCAGCGAGCAGTACTTC.

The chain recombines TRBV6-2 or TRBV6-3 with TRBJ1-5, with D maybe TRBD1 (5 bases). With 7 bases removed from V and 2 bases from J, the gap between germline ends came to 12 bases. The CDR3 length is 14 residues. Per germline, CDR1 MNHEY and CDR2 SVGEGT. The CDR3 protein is CASTRAGGNQPQHF. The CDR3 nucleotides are TGTGCCAGCACCAGGGCGGGGGGCAATCAGCCCCAGCATTTT.

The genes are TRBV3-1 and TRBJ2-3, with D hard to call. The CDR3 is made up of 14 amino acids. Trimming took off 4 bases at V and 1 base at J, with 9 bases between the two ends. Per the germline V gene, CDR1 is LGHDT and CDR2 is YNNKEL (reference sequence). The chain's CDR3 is CASSPEWGTDTQYF. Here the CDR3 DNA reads TGTGCCAGCAGCCCCGAGTGGGGCACAGATACGCAGTATTTT.

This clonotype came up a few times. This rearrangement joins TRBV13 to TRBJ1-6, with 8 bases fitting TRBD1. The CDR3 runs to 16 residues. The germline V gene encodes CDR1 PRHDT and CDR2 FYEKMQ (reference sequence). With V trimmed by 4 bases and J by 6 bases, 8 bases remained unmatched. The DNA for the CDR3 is TGTGCCAGCAGCTCACGGACAGGGCGAGCTAATTCACCCCTCCACTTT. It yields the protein CASSSRTGRANSPLHF.

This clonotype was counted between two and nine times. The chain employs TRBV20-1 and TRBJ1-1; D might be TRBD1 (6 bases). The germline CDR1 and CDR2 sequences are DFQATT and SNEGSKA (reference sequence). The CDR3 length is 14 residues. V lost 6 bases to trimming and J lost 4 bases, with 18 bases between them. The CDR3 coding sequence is TGCAGTGCCCAAACAGGGAAGGGAGGCACTGAAGCTTTCTTT. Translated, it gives CSAQTGKGGTEAFF.

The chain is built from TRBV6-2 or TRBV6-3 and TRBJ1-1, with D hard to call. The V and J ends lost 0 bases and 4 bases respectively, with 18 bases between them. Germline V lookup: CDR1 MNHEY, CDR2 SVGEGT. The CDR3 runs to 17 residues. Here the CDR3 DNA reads TGTGCCAGCAGTTACTCGAGCGGTTCGATTACTACCACTGAAGCTTTCTTT. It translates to CASSYSSGSITTTEAFF.

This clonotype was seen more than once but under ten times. CDR3 bases: TGCAGTGCTAGAGAAGGGATTTATGCAACTGAAGCTTTCTTT. This sequence encodes CSAREGIYATEAFF. This rearrangement joins TRBV20-1 to TRBJ1-1, with D hard to call. The CDR3 loop spans 14 amino acids. V was clipped by 0 bases and J by 5 bases, with 13 bases between them. The germline V gene encodes CDR1 DFQATT and CDR2 SNEGSKA (reference sequence).

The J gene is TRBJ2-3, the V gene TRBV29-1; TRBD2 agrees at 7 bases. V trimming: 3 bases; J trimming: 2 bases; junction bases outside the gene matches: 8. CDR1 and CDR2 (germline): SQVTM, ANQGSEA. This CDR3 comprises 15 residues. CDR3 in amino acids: CSVDREGGNTDTQYF. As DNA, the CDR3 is TGCAGCGTTGACAGGGAGGGCGGGAACACAGATACGCAGTATTTT.

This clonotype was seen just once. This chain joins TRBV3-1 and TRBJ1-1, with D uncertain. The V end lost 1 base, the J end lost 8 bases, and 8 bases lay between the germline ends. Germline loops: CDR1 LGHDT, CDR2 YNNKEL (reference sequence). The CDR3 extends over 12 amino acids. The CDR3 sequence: CASSQVGLEAFF. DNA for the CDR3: TGTGCCAGCAGCCAAGTTGGATTAGAAGCTTTCTTT.

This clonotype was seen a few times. The CDR3 loop reads CASSQDLIGVNGYTF. In DNA, the CDR3 is TGTGCCAGCAGCCAAGATCTGATAGGGGTCAATGGCTACACCTTC. The rearrangement joins TRBV14 to TRBJ1-2, with D perhaps matching TRBD1 (5 bases). Trimming removed 0 bases at V and 6 bases at J, with 14 bases between. This CDR3 has 15 amino acids. The germline V gene encodes CDR1 SGHDN and CDR2 FVKESK.

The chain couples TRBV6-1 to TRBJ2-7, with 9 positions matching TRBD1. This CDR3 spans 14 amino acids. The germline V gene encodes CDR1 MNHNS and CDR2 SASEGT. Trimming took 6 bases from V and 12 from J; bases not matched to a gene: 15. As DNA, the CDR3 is TGTGCCAGCAGCCAGAATGGACAGGGGCAAAGGTGGTACTTC. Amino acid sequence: CASSQNGQGQRWYF.

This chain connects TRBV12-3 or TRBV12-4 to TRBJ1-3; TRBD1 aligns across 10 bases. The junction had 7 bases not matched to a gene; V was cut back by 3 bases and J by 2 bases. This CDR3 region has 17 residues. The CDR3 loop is CASSLDRGAYTGNTIYF. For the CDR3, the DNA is TGTGCCAGCAGTTTGGACAGGGGGGCTTATACTGGAAACACCATATATTTT.

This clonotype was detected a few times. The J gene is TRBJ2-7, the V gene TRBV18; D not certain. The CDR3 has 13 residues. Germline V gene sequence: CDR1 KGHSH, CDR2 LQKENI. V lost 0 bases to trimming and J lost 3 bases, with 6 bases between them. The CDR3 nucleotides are TGTGCCAGCTCACCACCAATCGTCTACGAGCAGTACTTC. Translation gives CASSPPIVYEQYF.

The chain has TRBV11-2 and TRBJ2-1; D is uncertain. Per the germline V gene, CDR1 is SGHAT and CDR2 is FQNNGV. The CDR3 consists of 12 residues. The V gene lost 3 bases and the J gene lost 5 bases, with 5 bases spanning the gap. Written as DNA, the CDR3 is TGTGCCAGCAGCTTCCCGAACAATGAGCAGTTCTTC. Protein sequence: CASSFPNNEQFF.

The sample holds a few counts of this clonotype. The CDR3 DNA follows: TGCAGCGCCGGGTGGGACACTGAAGCTTTCTTT. Translation: CSAGWDTEAFF. The chain employs TRBV29-1 and TRBJ1-1; D is ambiguous. This CDR3 region has 11 residues. V was shortened by 7 bases and J by 3 bases, with 9 bases between the two germline ends. Germline V lookup: CDR1 SQVTM, CDR2 ANQGSEA. Full variable domain (rest looked up from reference TRBV29-1 and TRBJ1-1): SAVISQKPSRDICQRGTSLTIQCQVDSQVTMMFWYRQQPGQSLTLIATANQGSEATYESGFVIDKFPISRPNLTFSTLTVSNMSPEDSSIYLCSAGWDTEAFFGQGTRLTVV.

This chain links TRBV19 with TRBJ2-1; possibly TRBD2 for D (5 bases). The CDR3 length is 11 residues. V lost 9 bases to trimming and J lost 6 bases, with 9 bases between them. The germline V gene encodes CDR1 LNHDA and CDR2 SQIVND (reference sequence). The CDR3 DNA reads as TGTGCCAGCGGGGTACCCAATGAGCAGTTCTTC. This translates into CASGVPNEQFF. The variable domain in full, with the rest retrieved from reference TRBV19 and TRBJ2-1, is DGGITQSPKYLFRKEGQNVTLSCEQNLNHDAMYWYRQDPGQGLRLIYYSQIVNDFQKGDIAEGYSVSREKKESFPLTVTSAQKNPTAFYLCASGVPNEQFFGPGTRLTVL.